The sequence of this T cell receptor beta chain was determined in a study of patients and donors after allogeneic stem cell transplantation. The germline V gene encodes CDR1 MDHEN and CDR2 SYDVKM. The CDR3 spans 12 residues. Trimming pared 7 bases from V and 5 bases from J, leaving 9 bases between. TCRdb analysed the RT-PCR reads with MiXCR anew, one entry per CDR3 protein. The sample records 98,000 or so distinct CDR3 sequences, around 33% being singletons. The sequence came from a human donor who was either an allogeneic HSCT recipient or a stem cell or donor lymphocyte infusion donor (not recorded which). It is not recorded whose cells these are; they may come from a transplant donor. The V gene is TRBV28, the J gene TRBJ1-5; D is unresolved. The material sequenced was blood, either unsorted or a sorted T cell fraction (not recorded which). CDR3 DNA: TGTGCCAGCAAAGCCGGGGATCAGCCCCAGCATTTT. It yields the protein CASKAGDQPQHF.